This T cell receptor (beta chain) was sequenced for a study of read filtering for tumor transcriptome and immune sequencing. The library was built from 400 to 500 ng RNA with molecular barcoded adaptors for alpha/delta and beta/gamma chains. MiXCR, run by TCRdb on the reads, gives a single entry per CDR3 protein. The repertoire has approximately 90,000 distinct CDR3 sequences, 20% to 25% of them found once; the top ten carry about 10%. This clonotype has at least ten counts. V dropped 0 bases and J dropped 8 bases, with 14 bases sitting between them. There are 15 residues in the CDR3. The V gene's germline CDR1 is SGHRS and CDR2 YFSETQ.

This rearrangement joins TRBV5-1 to TRBJ1-4; D might be TRBD1 (5 bases). The sequence derives from a donor aged 40 or over with multiple myeloma. Sequenced: a population of CD138-negative cells sorted from bone marrow. CDR3 region: CASSLEGLTREKLFF. CDR3 bases: TGCGCCAGCAGCTTGGAGGGGTTGACTCGAGAAAAACTGTTTTTT.